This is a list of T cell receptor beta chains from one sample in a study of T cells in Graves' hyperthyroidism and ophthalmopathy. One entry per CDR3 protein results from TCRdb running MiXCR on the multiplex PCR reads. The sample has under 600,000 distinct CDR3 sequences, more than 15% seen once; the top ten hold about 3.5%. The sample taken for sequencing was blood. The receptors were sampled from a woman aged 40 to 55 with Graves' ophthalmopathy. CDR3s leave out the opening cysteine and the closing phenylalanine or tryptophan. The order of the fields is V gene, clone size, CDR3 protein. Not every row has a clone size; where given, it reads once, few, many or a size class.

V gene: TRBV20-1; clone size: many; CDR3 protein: SARDWEGDEQF
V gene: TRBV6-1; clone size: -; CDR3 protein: AVLEDTDNEQF
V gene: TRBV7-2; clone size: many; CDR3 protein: ASSSLGGFTEAF
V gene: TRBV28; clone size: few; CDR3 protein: ASSLAGAGEETQY
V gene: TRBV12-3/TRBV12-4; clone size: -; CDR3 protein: ASSFQRMNTGELF
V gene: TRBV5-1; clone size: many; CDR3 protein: ASSFIRNEQF
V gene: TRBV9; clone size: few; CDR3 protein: ASSAASTGEETQY
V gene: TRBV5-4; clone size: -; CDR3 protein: ASSYSGRSSGANVLT
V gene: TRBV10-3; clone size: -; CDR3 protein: AISDEVAKNIQY
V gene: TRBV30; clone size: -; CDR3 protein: AWNTGTGADAEAF
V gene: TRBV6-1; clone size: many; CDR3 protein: ASSTGRGFGNTIY
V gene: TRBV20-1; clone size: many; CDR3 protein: SARGLRGGGYQETQY
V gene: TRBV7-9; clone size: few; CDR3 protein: ASGPEAGNTIY
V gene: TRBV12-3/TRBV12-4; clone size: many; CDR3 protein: ASSFRRAEAF
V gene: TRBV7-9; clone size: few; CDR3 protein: ASSPEHLGTDTQY
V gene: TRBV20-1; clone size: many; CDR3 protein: RPGLSANEQF